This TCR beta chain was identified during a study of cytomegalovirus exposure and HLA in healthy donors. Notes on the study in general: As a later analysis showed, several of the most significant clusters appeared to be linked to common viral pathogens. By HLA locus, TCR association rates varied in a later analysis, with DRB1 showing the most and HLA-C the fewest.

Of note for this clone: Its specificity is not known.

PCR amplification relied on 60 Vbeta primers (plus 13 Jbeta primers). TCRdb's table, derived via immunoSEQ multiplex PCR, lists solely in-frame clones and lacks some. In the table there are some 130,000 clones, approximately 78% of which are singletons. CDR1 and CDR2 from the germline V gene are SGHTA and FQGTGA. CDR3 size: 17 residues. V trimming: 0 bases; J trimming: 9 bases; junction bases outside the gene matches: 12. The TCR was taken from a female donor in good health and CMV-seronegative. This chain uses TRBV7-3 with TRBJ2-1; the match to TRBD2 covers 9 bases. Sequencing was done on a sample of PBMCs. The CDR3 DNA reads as TGTGCCAGCAGCTTAACAGGAAGGGGCGGGAGGGCCGGTGAGCAGTTCTTC. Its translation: CASSLTGRGGRAGEQFF. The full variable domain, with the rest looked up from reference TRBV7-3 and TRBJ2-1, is GAGVSQTPSNKVTEKGKYVELRCDPISGHTALYWYRQSLGQGPEFLIYFQGTGAADDSGLPNDRFFAVRPEGSVSTLKIQRTERGDSAVYLCASSLTGRGGRAGEQFFGPGTRLTVL.